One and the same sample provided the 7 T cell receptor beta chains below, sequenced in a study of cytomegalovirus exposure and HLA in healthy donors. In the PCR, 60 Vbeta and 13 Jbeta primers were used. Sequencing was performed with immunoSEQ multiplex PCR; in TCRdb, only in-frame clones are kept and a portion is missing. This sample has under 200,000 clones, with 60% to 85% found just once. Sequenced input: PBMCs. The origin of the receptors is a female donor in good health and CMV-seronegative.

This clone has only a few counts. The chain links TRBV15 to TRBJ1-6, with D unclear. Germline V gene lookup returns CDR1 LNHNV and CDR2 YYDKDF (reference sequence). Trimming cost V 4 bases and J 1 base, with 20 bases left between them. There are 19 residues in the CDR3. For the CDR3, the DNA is TGTGCCACCAGCATCCTAAATTTGAGGGAATTTTCCTATAATTCACCCCTCCACTTT. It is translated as CATSILNLREFSYNSPLHF.

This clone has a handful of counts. Here the CDR3 DNA reads TGTGCCAGCAGTTTCATCCACGAGCAGTACTTC. This encodes CASSFIHEQYF. The V call is TRBV27, the J call TRBJ2-7; D remains unclear. Germline CDR1 is MNHEY and CDR2 is SMNVEV (reference sequence). The CDR3 is made up of 11 amino acids. Trimming removed 3 bases from V and 5 bases from J, with 5 bases in between.

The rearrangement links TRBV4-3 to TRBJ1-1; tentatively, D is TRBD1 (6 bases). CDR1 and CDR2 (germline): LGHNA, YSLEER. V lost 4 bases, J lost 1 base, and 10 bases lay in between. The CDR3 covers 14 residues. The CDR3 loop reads CASSPGHPNTEAFF. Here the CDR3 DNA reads TGCGCCAGCAGCCCGGGACACCCGAACACTGAAGCTTTCTTT.

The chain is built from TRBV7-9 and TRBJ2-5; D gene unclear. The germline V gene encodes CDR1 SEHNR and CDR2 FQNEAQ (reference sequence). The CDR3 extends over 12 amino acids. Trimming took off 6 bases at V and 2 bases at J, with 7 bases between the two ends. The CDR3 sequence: CASRELQETQYF. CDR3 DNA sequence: TGTGCCAGCAGGGAACTACAAGAGACCCAGTACTTC.

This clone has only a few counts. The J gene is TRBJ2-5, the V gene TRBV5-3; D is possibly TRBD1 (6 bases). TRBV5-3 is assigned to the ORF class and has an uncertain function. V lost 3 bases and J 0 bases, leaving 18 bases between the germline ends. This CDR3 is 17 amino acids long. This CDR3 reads CARSWGQALTYQETQYF. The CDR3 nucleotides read TGTGCCAGAAGCTGGGGGCAGGCCCTCACGTACCAAGAGACCCAGTACTTC.

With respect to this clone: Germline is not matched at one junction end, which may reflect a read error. The CDR3 sequence is CASSQPDVEFF. For the CDR3, the DNA is TGTGCCAGCAGTCAACCCGACGTGGAGTTCTTC. The chain recombines TRBV28 with TRBJ2-7; no reliable D call. This CDR3 contains 11 residues. Germline V lookup: CDR1 MDHEN, CDR2 SYDVKM. The full variable domain, with the rest looked up from reference TRBV28 and TRBJ2-7, is DVKVTQSSRYLVKRTGEKVFLECVQDMDHENMFWYRQDPGLGLRLIYFSYDVKMKEKGDIPEGYSVSREKKERFSLILESASTNQTSMYLCASSQPDVEFFGPGTRLTVT.

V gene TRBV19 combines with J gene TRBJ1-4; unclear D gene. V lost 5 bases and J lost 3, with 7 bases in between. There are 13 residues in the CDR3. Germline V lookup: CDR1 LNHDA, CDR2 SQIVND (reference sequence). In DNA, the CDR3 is TGTGCCAGTAGTGGCCAGGCTAATGAAAAACTGTTTTTT. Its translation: CASSGQANEKLFF. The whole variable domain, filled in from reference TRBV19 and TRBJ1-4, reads DGGITQSPKYLFRKEGQNVTLSCEQNLNHDAMYWYRQDPGQGLRLIYYSQIVNDFQKGDIAEGYSVSREKKESFPLTVTSAQKNPTAFYLCASSGQANEKLFFGSGTQLSVL.